Presented here are 11 T cell receptor beta chains from one specimen sequenced in a study of radiation and T cells in renal cell carcinoma. As for time point: blood 4 weeks post-SBRT, at nephrectomy. Indicated treatment: 15 Gy SBRT to primary tumor, nephrectomy 4 weeks later. Libraries were prepared by immunoSEQ multiplex PCR; TCRdb keeps only in-frame clonotypes and omits some of them. Of under 35,000 clones listed, over 70% are singletons. The specimen comprised blood, sampled from a patient whose treatment included radiotherapy and nephrectomy. The receptor set was obtained from a man in his fifties or sixties with renal cell carcinoma.

V usage is TRBV7-9 and J usage is TRBJ1-1; D call uncertain. CDR1 is SEHNR, CDR2 FQNEAQ, per germline (reference sequence). V was cut by 3 bases and J by 7 bases, with 12 bases left in between. The CDR3 covers 13 residues. CDR3 nucleotide sequence: TGTGCCAGCAGCTTGTTTGGGATTTATGAAGCTTTCTTT. Amino acids: CASSLFGIYEAFF.

This clone was detected only a few times. The rearrangement uses TRBV13 and TRBJ1-1; D gene unclear. Germline V gene lookup returns CDR1 PRHDT and CDR2 FYEKMQ (reference sequence). Trimming pared 5 bases from V and 7 bases from J, leaving 14 bases between. This CDR3 has 13 residues. The CDR3 here is CASSLRLSGEAFF. The DNA of the CDR3 is TGTGCCAGCAGCCTCAGACTCAGCGGTGAAGCTTTCTTT.

V gene TRBV12-5 combines with J gene TRBJ2-7; D is unclear. Germline lookup yields CDR1 LGHNT and CDR2 FRNRAP. CDR3 size: 15 residues. Trimming stripped 7 bases from V and 3 bases from J, with 19 bases between. CDR3 bases: TGTGCTAGTGCCCCCCCCCGAAAAGCCGACTACGAGCAGTACTTC. This codes for CASAPPRKADYEQYF.

Worth noting for this clone: In the same sample, other DNA sequences code for this CDR3. V usage is TRBV20-1 and J usage is TRBJ2-5; D is unresolved. Looked up from germline, CDR1 is DFQATT and CDR2 is SNEGSKA (reference sequence). The length of the CDR3 is 10 residues. V lost 6 bases to trimming and J lost 1 base, with 3 bases between them. The CDR3, as DNA: TGCAGTGCGGGCCAAGAGACCCAGTACTTC. This translates into CSAGQETQYF.

The CDR3 protein is CATSRDRFGGGFF. The CDR3 region has the DNA TGTGCCACCAGCAGAGACCGTTTTGGGGGCGGTTTCTTT. V usage is TRBV15 and J usage is TRBJ1-1; D is possibly TRBD1 (6 bases). The germline V gene has CDR1 LNHNV and CDR2 YYDKDF (reference sequence). This CDR3 spans 13 amino acids. V shed 0 bases and J shed 13 bases, with 15 bases lying between them.

This chain links TRBV5-1 with TRBJ2-1; 12 positions agree with TRBD2. Trimming at V came to 4 bases and at J to 13 bases, leaving 9 bases not matched to a gene. The CDR3 has 14 amino acids. Germline CDR1 and CDR2: SGHRS and YFSETQ. The CDR3 coding sequence is TGCGCCAGCAGCCCCGGACTAGCGGGACCACGACAGTTCTTC. Its protein is CASSPGLAGPRQFF.

V usage is TRBV11-2 and J usage is TRBJ1-5; D remains ambiguous. V lost 8 bases to trimming and J lost 3 bases, with 11 bases between them. The CDR3 length is 13 residues. Looked up from germline, CDR1 is SGHAT and CDR2 is FQNNGV. CDR3 in DNA: TGTGCCAGCGGTGAGGGCCTCAATCAGCCCCAGCATTTT. This translates into CASGEGLNQPQHF.

The chain carries TRBV2 and TRBJ2-7; tentatively, D is TRBD2 (6 bases). Germline V gene sequence: CDR1 SNHLY, CDR2 FYNNEI. The length of the CDR3 is 12 residues. V was cut by 7 bases and J by 4 bases, with 11 bases left in between. CDR3 in amino acids: CASNEEGYEQYF. The CDR3 DNA is TGTGCCAGCAACGAGGAGGGTTACGAGCAGTACTTC.

The chain carries TRBV7-2 and TRBJ2-5; 7 nucleotides agree with TRBD2. V shed 0 bases, J shed 2 bases, and the junction held 3 bases outside the gene matches. This CDR3 is 15 amino acids long. The V gene's germline CDR1 is SGHTA and CDR2 FQGNSA. CDR3 residues: CASSLAGGVQETQYF. The DNA for the CDR3 is TGTGCCAGCAGCTTAGCGGGAGGGGTTCAAGAGACCCAGTACTTC.

The chain joins TRBV5-1 to TRBJ2-3, with D tentatively TRBD1 or TRBD2 (6 bases each). Germline V gene lookup returns CDR1 SGHRS and CDR2 YFSETQ. CDR3 length equals 11 residues. With 4 bases removed from V and 8 bases from J, the gap between germline ends came to 8 bases. The CDR3 coding sequence is TGCGCCAGCAGCCCGGGGGCTACGCAGTATTTT. Translating gives CASSPGATQYF. Based on the CDR3 plus reference TRBV5-1 and TRBJ2-3, the full variable domain is KAGVTQTPRYLIKTRGQQVTLSCSPISGHRSVSWYQQTPGQGLQFLFEYFSETQRNKGNFPGRFSGRQFSNSRSEMNVSTLELGDSALYLCASSPGATQYFGPGTRLTVL.

CDR3 bases: TGTGCCAGCAGCTTAGAACTAGCAGAGACCCAGTACTTC. This codes for CASSLELAETQYF. The rearrangement links TRBV7-8 to TRBJ2-5; perhaps TRBD2 as D (6 bases). The CDR3 is 13 residues long. The germline V gene has CDR1 SGHVS and CDR2 FQNEAQ. Trimming took 1 base from V and 4 from J, leaving 7 bases between them.